This T cell receptor (beta chain) was identified in a study of CD8 T cells in Susac syndrome. This CDR3 is built from 14 residues. The germline V gene has CDR1 KGHSH and CDR2 LQKENI. With V trimmed by 7 bases and J by 6 bases, 4 bases remained unmatched. The study, taken as a whole, reports: Within Susac syndrome CD4+ T cell repertoires, clonal expansion was not evident.

Notes on this clonotype: What it binds is not known.

The RNA input was about 0.5 to 1 ug, and it was reverse transcribed with random hexamers. TCRdb re-called the immunoSEQ multiplex PCR reads with MiXCR, one entry per CDR3 protein. The sample has about 240,000 distinct CDR3 sequences, almost 97% seen once. The chain carries TRBV18 and TRBJ2-7; 15 nucleotides align to TRBD2. The TCR was taken from a human donor with Susac syndrome. Sequencing used CD4+ T cells from PBMCs. The CDR3 is CASYSGLAGGEQYF. CDR3 nucleotide sequence: TGTGCCAGCTATTCGGGACTAGCGGGAGGCGAGCAGTACTTC. Complete variable domain (other parts from reference TRBV18 and TRBJ2-7): NAGVMQNPRHLVRRRGQEARLRCSPMKGHSHVYWYRQLPEEGLKFMVYLQKENIIDESGMPKERFSAEFPKEGPSILRIQQVVRGDSAAYFCASYSGLAGGEQYFGPGTRLTVT.